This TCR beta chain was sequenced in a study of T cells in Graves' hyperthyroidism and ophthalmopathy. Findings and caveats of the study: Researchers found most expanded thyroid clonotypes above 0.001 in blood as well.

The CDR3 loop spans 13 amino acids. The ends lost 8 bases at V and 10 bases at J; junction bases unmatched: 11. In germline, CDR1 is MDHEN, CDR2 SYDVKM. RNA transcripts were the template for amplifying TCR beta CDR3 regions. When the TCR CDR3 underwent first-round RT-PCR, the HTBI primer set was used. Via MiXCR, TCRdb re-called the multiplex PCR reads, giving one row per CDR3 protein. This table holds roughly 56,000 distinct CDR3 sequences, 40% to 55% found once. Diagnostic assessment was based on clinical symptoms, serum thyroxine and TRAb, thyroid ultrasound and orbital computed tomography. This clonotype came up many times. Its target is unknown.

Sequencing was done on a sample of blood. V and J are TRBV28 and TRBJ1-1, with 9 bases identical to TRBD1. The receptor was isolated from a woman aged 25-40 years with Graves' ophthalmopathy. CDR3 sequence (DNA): TGTGCCAGCGTTCGACAGGGGGGATTCGGAGCTTTCTTT. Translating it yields CASVRQGGFGAFF.